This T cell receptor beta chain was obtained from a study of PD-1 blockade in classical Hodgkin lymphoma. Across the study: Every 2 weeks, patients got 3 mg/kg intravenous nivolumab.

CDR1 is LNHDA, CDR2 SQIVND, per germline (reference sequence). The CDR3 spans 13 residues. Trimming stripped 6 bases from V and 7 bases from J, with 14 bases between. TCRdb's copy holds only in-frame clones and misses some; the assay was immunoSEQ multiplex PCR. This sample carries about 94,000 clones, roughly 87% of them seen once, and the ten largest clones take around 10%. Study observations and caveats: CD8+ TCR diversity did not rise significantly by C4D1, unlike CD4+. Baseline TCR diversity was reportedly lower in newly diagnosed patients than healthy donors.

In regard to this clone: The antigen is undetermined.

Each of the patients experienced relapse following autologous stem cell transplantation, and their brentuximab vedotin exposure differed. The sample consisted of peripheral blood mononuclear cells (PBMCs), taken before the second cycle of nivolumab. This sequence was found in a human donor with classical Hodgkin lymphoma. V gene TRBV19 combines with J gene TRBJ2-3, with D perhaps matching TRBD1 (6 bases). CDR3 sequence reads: CASSTTGRNTQYF. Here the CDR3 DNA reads TGTGCCAGTAGCACAACAGGGAGAAATACGCAGTATTTT.